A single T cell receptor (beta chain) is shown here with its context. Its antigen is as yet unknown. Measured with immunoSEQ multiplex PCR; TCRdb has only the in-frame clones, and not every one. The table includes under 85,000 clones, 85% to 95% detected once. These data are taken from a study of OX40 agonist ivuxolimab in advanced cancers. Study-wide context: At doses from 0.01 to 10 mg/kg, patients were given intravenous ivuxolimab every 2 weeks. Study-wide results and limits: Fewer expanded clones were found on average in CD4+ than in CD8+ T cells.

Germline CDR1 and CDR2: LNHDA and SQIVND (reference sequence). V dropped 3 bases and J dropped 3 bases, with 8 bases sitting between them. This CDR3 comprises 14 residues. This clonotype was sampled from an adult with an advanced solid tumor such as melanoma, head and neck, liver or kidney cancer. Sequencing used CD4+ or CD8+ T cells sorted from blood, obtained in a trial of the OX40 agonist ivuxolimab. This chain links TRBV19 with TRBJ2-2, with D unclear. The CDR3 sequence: CASSIPLDTGELFF. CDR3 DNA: TGTGCCAGTAGTATCCCTCTGGACACCGGGGAGCTGTTTTTT.